This entry lists 14 T cell receptor beta chains sequenced from one sample in a study of cytomegalovirus exposure and HLA in healthy donors. Amplification used 60 Vbeta primers and 13 Jbeta primers. Measured with immunoSEQ multiplex PCR; TCRdb has only the in-frame clones, and not every one. This table holds over 100,000 clones, 70% to 75% found once. The specimen sequenced was PBMCs. Every receptor here comes from a male donor in good health and CMV-seronegative.

The chain uses TRBV28 and TRBJ2-2, with a tentative D call TRBD1 (6 bases). Germline V gene lookup returns CDR1 MDHEN and CDR2 SYDVKM. This CDR3 has 16 residues. V was trimmed by 4 bases and J by 4 bases, leaving 16 bases between them. The CDR3 DNA reads TGTGCCAGCAGTTCCCATTCTGTCAGGGGCACCGGGGAGCTGTTTTTT. This translates into CASSSHSVRGTGELFF.

The chain recombines TRBV5-1 with TRBJ1-1, with 8 bases matching TRBD1. J gave up 1 base and V 0 bases, and 2 bases lay outside the gene matches. Per germline, CDR1 SGHRS and CDR2 YFSETQ. The CDR3 has 15 residues. CDR3 region: CASSLGTGRNTEAFF. CDR3 nucleotide sequence: TGCGCCAGCAGCTTGGGGACAGGGAGGAACACTGAAGCTTTCTTT.

The chain couples TRBV11-2 to TRBJ1-5; 8 nucleotides agree with TRBD1. The CDR3 is 14 residues long. Germline CDR1 is SGHAT and CDR2 is FQNNGV. V lost 3 bases and J lost 2; bases outside the gene matches: 0. CDR3 sequence reads: CASSLGQGNQPQHF. The CDR3, as DNA: TGTGCCAGCAGCTTGGGACAGGGCAATCAGCCCCAGCATTTT.

The rearrangement uses TRBV9 and TRBJ1-1; D ambiguous. Trimming cost V 1 base and J 6 bases, with 10 bases left between them. Germline loops: CDR1 SGDLS, CDR2 YYNGEE. The CDR3 extends over 13 amino acids. The CDR3 DNA reads as TGTGCCAGCAGCGTATCAGATCTGGCTGAAGCTTTCTTT. The encoded protein is CASSVSDLAEAFF. The full variable domain, rest sourced from reference TRBV9 and TRBJ1-1, is DSGVTQTPKHLITATGQRVTLRCSPRSGDLSVYWYQQSLDQGLQFLIQYYNGEERAKGNILERFSAQQFPDLHSELNLSSLELGDSALYFCASSVSDLAEAFFGQGTRLTVV.

This chain joins TRBV28 and TRBJ2-3, with D unresolved. The ends were cut back, 7 bases at V and 0 bases at J, with 17 bases in the middle. The length of the CDR3 is 16 residues. CDR1 MDHEN and CDR2 SYDVKM come from the germline V gene. CDR3 sequence reads: CASKPSDTPSTDTQYF. DNA for the CDR3: TGTGCCAGCAAGCCCTCCGATACCCCTAGCACAGATACGCAGTATTTT.

This clone occurred once. The genes are TRBV11-1 and TRBJ1-5, with D possibly TRBD1 on 5 matching bases. Trimming pared 4 bases from V and 0 bases from J, leaving 16 bases between. Germline-derived CDR1 and CDR2 are SGHAT and FQDESV (reference sequence). This CDR3 contains 17 residues. In nucleotides, the CDR3 is TGTGCCAGCAGCTCCCAACAGGCTCCATATAGCAATCAGCCCCAGCATTTT. As protein: CASSSQQAPYSNQPQHF.

The chain couples TRBV19 to TRBJ2-1, with 7 positions matching TRBD1. Trimming cost V 7 bases and J 4 bases; bases outside gene matches: 10. The CDR3 sequence is 15 residues long. Germline V gives CDR1 LNHDA, CDR2 SQIVND (reference sequence). DNA of the CDR3: TGTGCCAGTATCCCCGACAGGGCCTCTTACAATGAGCAGTTCTTC. It is translated as CASIPDRASYNEQFF.

V gene TRBV11-3 combines with J gene TRBJ2-2, with 7 bases matching TRBD2. V trimming: 2 bases; J trimming: 6 bases; junction bases outside the gene matches: 9. The germline V gene has CDR1 SGHNT and CDR2 YENEEA. This CDR3 region has 16 residues. CDR3 nucleotide sequence: TGTGCCAGCAGCTTACAAGCGGGAATTAGCGCCGGGGAGCTGTTTTTT. This translates into CASSLQAGISAGELFF.

The chain combines TRBV5-1 with TRBJ2-3, with a weak D call TRBD1 (5 bases). The V end lost 0 bases, the J end lost 1 base, and 6 bases lay between the germline ends. The CDR3 covers 14 residues. CDR1 and CDR2 from the germline V gene are SGHRS and YFSETQ. The CDR3 region has the DNA TGCGCCAGCAGCTTGGCCAGGGGCACAGATACGCAGTATTTT. Translation: CASSLARGTDTQYF.

The rearrangement links TRBV6-5 to TRBJ1-2, with 8 bases aligning to TRBD1. The CDR3 covers 15 residues. After removal of 3 bases from V and 4 bases from J, the junction contained 7 bases not matched to a gene. The germline V gene encodes CDR1 MNHEY and CDR2 SVGAGI. The CDR3 DNA reads TGTGCCAGCAGTTATTTCCACGGACAGGGCTATGGCTACACCTTC. It translates to CASSYFHGQGYGYTF.

V and J are TRBV11-2 and TRBJ2-5, with D unclear. From germline, CDR1 is SGHAT and CDR2 FQNNGV. CDR3 length equals 15 residues. Trimming took off 1 base at V and 1 base at J, with 10 bases between the two ends. CDR3 bases: TGTGCCAGCAGCTTAGCCTGGCTTCCCCAAGAGACCCAGTACTTC. This encodes CASSLAWLPQETQYF.

V usage is TRBV7-6 and J usage is TRBJ2-7; possibly TRBD2 for D (6 bases). Looked up from germline, CDR1 is SGHVS and CDR2 is FNYEAQ. This CDR3 is built from 12 residues. V lost 2 bases and J 7 bases, leaving 9 bases between the germline ends. CDR3 nucleotides: TGTGCCAGCAGCTTATCGCGGGGTGAGCAGTACTTC. This encodes CASSLSRGEQYF.

V usage is TRBV9 and J usage is TRBJ2-7; possibly TRBD2 for D (5 bases). Germline values: CDR1 SGDLS, CDR2 YYNGEE. The germline V and J ends were trimmed by 0 bases and 5 bases, with 12 bases remaining between them. CDR3 length: 14 amino acids. Here the CDR3 reads CASSVGGNIDEQYF. The CDR3 nucleotides are TGTGCCAGCAGCGTAGGAGGGAATATAGACGAGCAGTACTTC.

Of note for this clone: The junction and the germline gene differ at one end; a read error may be behind it. CDR3 sequence reads: CSSSSPRADRLNTEAFF. CDR3 in DNA: TGTTCCAGCAGCTCCCCGCGGGCCGATAGACTGAACACTGAAGCTTTCTTT. The genes are TRBV7-9 and TRBJ1-1; D unresolved. The CDR3 runs to 17 residues. Per the germline V gene, CDR1 is SEHNR and CDR2 is FQNEAQ (reference sequence).